The 29 T cell receptor beta chains below all came from one sample that was sequenced in a study of technical replicates of blood from four donors. The data were produced by immunoSEQ multiplex PCR, yet TCRdb's version contains in-frame clones alone and is incomplete. Counted here are 65,000 to 95,000 clones, 65% to 90% occurring once; the ten biggest clones make up around 4.8%. Sequenced material: PBMCs. These receptors were obtained from a human donor in good health. Some clones in this sample may be carry-over from other donors' samples.

The J gene is TRBJ1-2, the V gene TRBV5-6; 10 bases agree with TRBD1. The CDR3 runs 14 residues. V lost 4 bases, J lost 2 bases, and 2 bases stayed unmatched. Per germline, CDR1 SGHDT and CDR2 YYEEEE. The CDR3 sequence: CASSRDRGNYGYTF. In nucleotides, the CDR3 is TGTGCCAGCAGCCGGGACAGGGGCAACTATGGCTACACCTTC.

This clone was observed a single time. This chain joins TRBV19 and TRBJ2-5, with D possibly being TRBD2 (5 bases). CDR3 size: 14 residues. The V and J ends lost 6 bases and 1 base respectively, with 12 bases between them. Germline V gives CDR1 LNHDA, CDR2 SQIVND (reference sequence). CDR3 DNA sequence: TGTGCCAGTAGCCTCCGGACTGCCCAAGAGACCCAGTACTTC. Protein: CASSLRTAQETQYF.

The genes are TRBV7-3 and TRBJ2-7, with TRBD1 identical over 8 bases. The germline CDR1 and CDR2 sequences are SGHTA and FQGTGA. J gave up 2 bases and V 3 bases, and 6 bases lay outside the gene matches. This CDR3 is built from 15 residues. CDR3 region: CASSLTGVNPYEQYF. CDR3 DNA sequence: TGTGCCAGCAGCTTGACAGGGGTAAACCCCTACGAGCAGTACTTC.

The J gene is TRBJ2-2, the V gene TRBV7-2; D is undetermined. There are 12 residues in the CDR3. Deletions cut 5 bases from V and 3 bases from J, with 4 bases between. Germline V gene data show CDR1 as SGHTA and CDR2 as FQGNSA. CDR3 sequence reads: CASSHYTGELFF. In nucleotides, the CDR3 is TGTGCCAGCAGCCACTACACCGGGGAGCTGTTTTTT.

V and J are TRBV11-2 and TRBJ2-5; 7 positions match TRBD1. J was trimmed by 4 bases and V by 5 bases; bases with no gene match: 10. The germline gives CDR1 SGHAT, CDR2 FQNNGV. This CDR3 region has 15 residues. CDR3 in amino acids: CASSVQGRGGETQYF. The CDR3 DNA follows: TGTGCCAGCAGCGTACAGGGGAGAGGGGGAGAGACCCAGTACTTC.

The V call is TRBV7-8, the J call TRBJ1-6; D unclear. CDR3 size: 16 residues. In germline, CDR1 is SGHVS, CDR2 FQNEAQ. V was pared by 1 base and J by 7 bases, with 14 bases between. The CDR3 nucleotides read TGTGCCAGCAGCTTAGATCGGCGGGCGGGCAATTCACCCCTCCACTTT. Encoded protein: CASSLDRRAGNSPLHF.

The CDR3 DNA reads as TGCGCCAGCAGCTTGGAATTTGGACAGGGGAGTGGGGCCAACGTCCTGACTTTC. It translates to CASSLEFGQGSGANVLTF. The J gene is TRBJ2-6, the V gene TRBV5-1; 9 positions agree with TRBD1. After removal of 0 bases from V and 3 bases from J, the junction contained 7 bases not matched to a gene. Germline V lookup: CDR1 SGHRS, CDR2 YFSETQ. This CDR3 contains 18 residues.

This clone is medium-sized (0.01 to 0.1%) in the sample. The genes are TRBV27 and TRBJ2-7; possibly TRBD1 for D (6 bases). Trimming removed 6 bases from V and 3 bases from J, with 18 bases in between. The CDR3 spans 15 residues. Germline lookup yields CDR1 MNHEY and CDR2 SMNVEV (reference sequence). The CDR3 protein is CASSGKGVFNYEQYF. The DNA of the CDR3 is TGTGCCAGCAGCGGCAAGGGGGTCTTTAACTACGAGCAGTACTTC.

The chain is built from TRBV11-3 and TRBJ2-2; the match to TRBD1 covers 10 bases. This CDR3 is built from 15 residues. V was pared by 3 bases and J by 6 bases, with 4 bases of the junction left unmatched. Per germline, CDR1 SGHNT and CDR2 YENEEA. Here the CDR3 DNA reads TGTGCCAGCAGCTTGACCGGGACAGGGGCCGGGGAGCTGTTTTTT. It translates to CASSLTGTGAGELFF.

This rearrangement joins TRBV5-1 to TRBJ2-5, with a tentative D call TRBD1 (6 bases). The CDR3 consists of 13 residues. V was pared by 2 bases and J by 4 bases, with 9 bases between. The germline V gene has CDR1 SGHRS and CDR2 YFSETQ. The CDR3 protein is CASSLGGTETQYF. The CDR3 DNA reads TGCGCCAGCAGCTTAGGGGGAACAGAGACCCAGTACTTC. The entire variable domain, with the rest obtained from reference TRBV5-1 and TRBJ2-5, is as follows: KAGVTQTPRYLIKTRGQQVTLSCSPISGHRSVSWYQQTPGQGLQFLFEYFSETQRNKGNFPGRFSGRQFSNSRSEMNVSTLELGDSALYLCASSLGGTETQYFGPGTRLLVL.

This sequence joins TRBV6-6 and TRBJ1-3; a possible D gene is TRBD1 (5 bases). The V gene's germline CDR1 is MNHNY and CDR2 SVGAGI (reference sequence). Trimming shortened V by 5 bases and J by 8 bases, and 13 bases separated the two germline ends. This CDR3 has 13 amino acids. CDR3 coding DNA: TGTGCCAGCAGTCAGGACAAGCGCCACACCATATATTTT. Amino acids: CASSQDKRHTIYF.

V gene TRBV6-5 combines with J gene TRBJ2-7; 9 nucleotides line up with TRBD2. V gave up 5 bases and J gave up 3 bases; unmatched junction bases: 2. The V gene's germline CDR1 is MNHEY and CDR2 SVGAGI. The CDR3 is 13 residues long. CDR3 amino acids: CASSATSGYEQYF. The CDR3 DNA follows: TGTGCCAGCAGTGCGACTAGCGGCTACGAGCAGTACTTC.

The V gene is TRBV7-9, the J gene TRBJ2-5; TRBD2 aligns across 9 bases. Germline assignment: CDR1 SEHNR and CDR2 FQNEAQ (reference sequence). V gave up 2 bases and J gave up 4 bases; unmatched junction bases: 8. The CDR3 is 16 residues long. CDR3 residues: CASSLLAGEGRETQYF. The DNA of the CDR3 is TGTGCCAGCAGCTTATTAGCGGGAGAGGGGCGAGAGACCCAGTACTTC.

V and J are TRBV2 and TRBJ2-7; D might be TRBD1 (6 bases). V was shortened by 6 bases and J by 2 bases, with 14 bases between the two germline ends. Per the germline V gene, CDR1 is SNHLY and CDR2 is FYNNEI. This CDR3 spans 14 amino acids. The CDR3 sequence: CASRESTGPYEQYF. CDR3 DNA sequence: TGTGCCAGCAGGGAATCGACAGGCCCCTACGAGCAGTACTTC.

The chain couples TRBV7-9 to TRBJ1-2, with TRBD1 matching 7 bases. Trimming took 3 bases from V and 6 from J; bases not matched to a gene: 10. This CDR3 comprises 15 residues. The germline CDR1 and CDR2 sequences are SEHNR and FQNEAQ (reference sequence). The CDR3 loop is CASSFYRDSPDGYTF. The CDR3 nucleotides read TGTGCCAGCAGCTTTTACCGGGACAGCCCCGATGGCTACACCTTC.

This clone occurred a few times. The CDR3 DNA reads as TGTGCCAGCAGGACAAAAGGTGAAGCTTTCTTT. It encodes CASRTKGEAFF. The chain is built from TRBV27 and TRBJ1-1; D gene uncertain. Germline values: CDR1 MNHEY, CDR2 SMNVEV (reference sequence). The CDR3 sequence is 11 residues long. Trimming shortened V by 6 bases and J by 7 bases, and 9 bases separated the two germline ends.

J is TRBJ2-7 and V is TRBV7-7, with D tentatively TRBD2 (6 bases). The CDR3 spans 15 residues. Germline CDR1 reads SSHAT; CDR2 reads FNYEAQ (reference sequence). V lost 3 bases, J lost 4 bases, and 16 bases lay in between. The chain's CDR3 is CASSFSDNGGYEQYF. The CDR3 DNA reads TGTGCCAGCAGCTTCTCGGACAACGGGGGTTACGAGCAGTACTTC.

This clone has only a few counts. J is TRBJ2-7 and V is TRBV18; D is perhaps TRBD2 (6 bases). The CDR3 consists of 12 residues. Germline loops: CDR1 KGHSH, CDR2 LQKENI. V dropped 5 bases and J dropped 5 bases, with 10 bases sitting between them. CDR3 sequence: CASSAGLNEQYF. As DNA, the CDR3 is TGTGCCAGCTCAGCCGGACTAAACGAGCAGTACTTC.

This clone was seen only once. The chain couples TRBV29-1 to TRBJ2-3; D may be TRBD2 (5 bases). V lost 4 bases and J lost 3, with 14 bases in between. The CDR3 totals 14 residues. The germline V gene encodes CDR1 SQVTM and CDR2 ANQGSEA. The CDR3, as DNA: TGCAGCGTTGCGGGGAATGTTGGGACAGATACGCAGTATTTT. This codes for CSVAGNVGTDTQYF.

The chain combines TRBV14 with TRBJ1-3; D uncertain. Germline V gene lookup returns CDR1 SGHDN and CDR2 FVKESK. The CDR3 loop spans 16 amino acids. Trimming removed 1 base at V and 0 bases at J, with 10 bases between. This CDR3 is CASSQVQAYSGNTIYF. The CDR3 nucleotides are TGTGCCAGCAGCCAAGTGCAGGCCTACTCTGGAAACACCATATATTTT.

The chain carries TRBV9 and TRBJ2-7; 8 nucleotides match TRBD1. In germline, CDR1 is SGDLS, CDR2 YYNGEE. The trim removed 2 bases at V and 1 base at J, leaving 2 bases unmatched. The CDR3 is 14 amino acids. Here the CDR3 DNA reads TGTGCCAGCAGCGTGACAGGGGAATCCTACGAGCAGTACTTC. Residues: CASSVTGESYEQYF.

V is TRBV11-1 and J is TRBJ2-6; a weak D match, TRBD2 (6 bases). Germline V CDR1 and CDR2: SGHAT, FQDESV (reference sequence). V was shortened by 2 bases and J by 0 bases, with 8 bases between the two germline ends. The CDR3 loop spans 16 amino acids. The CDR3 loop is CASSLQGGSGANVLTF. CDR3 bases: TGTGCCAGCAGCTTACAGGGAGGCTCTGGGGCCAACGTCCTGACTTTC. Looking up the rest from reference TRBV11-1 and TRBJ2-6 gives the full variable domain: EAEVAQSPRYKITEKSQAVAFWCDPISGHATLYWYRQILGQGPELLVQFQDESVVDDSQLPKDRFSAERLKGVDSTLKIQPAELGDSAMYLCASSLQGGSGANVLTFGAGSRLTVL.

The gene calls are TRBV10-3 and TRBJ2-5; 12 nucleotides agree with TRBD1. This CDR3 is 15 amino acids long. V trimming: 6 bases; J trimming: 4 bases; junction bases outside the gene matches: 6. CDR1 and CDR2 from the germline V gene are ENHRY and SYGVKD. DNA for the CDR3: TGTGCCATCAGACCGGGACAGGGGGCTTCAGAGACCCAGTACTTC. Residues: CAIRPGQGASETQYF.

The chain couples TRBV29-1 to TRBJ2-1; D not certain. The CDR3 runs to 13 residues. The germline V gene has CDR1 SQVTM and CDR2 ANQGSEA. CDR3 nucleotides: TGCACCACTCCAGGTCTCCTGGTCAATGAGCAGTTCTTC. Its protein is CTTPGLLVNEQFF.

CDR3 in amino acids: CASSQDPETQYF. DNA for the CDR3: TGCGCCAGCAGCCAAGATCCGGAGACCCAGTACTTC. The gene calls are TRBV4-1 and TRBJ2-5, with D unclear. Germline-derived CDR1 and CDR2 are MGHRA and YSYEKL. The CDR3 sequence is 12 residues long. V dropped 0 bases and J dropped 5 bases, with 4 bases sitting between them.

The chain is built from TRBV18 and TRBJ1-1; 9 bases agree with TRBD1. The germline gives CDR1 KGHSH, CDR2 LQKENI. The CDR3 contains 16 residues. V gave up 6 bases and J gave up 0 bases; unmatched junction bases: 8. CDR3: CASSTTGGRMNTEAFF. CDR3 DNA sequence: TGTGCCAGCTCCACTACAGGGGGCCGCATGAACACTGAAGCTTTCTTT.

This clone is a singleton in its sample. CDR3 loop: CASSQEAGHEQYF. DNA for the CDR3: TGCGCCAGCAGCCAAGAGGCAGGCCACGAGCAGTACTTC. The chain carries TRBV4-1 and TRBJ2-7; no clear D. Trimming removed 0 bases from V and 5 bases from J, with 8 bases in between. The CDR3 has 13 amino acids. Germline V gives CDR1 MGHRA, CDR2 YSYEKL.

CDR3 DNA sequence: TGTGCCAGCAGTGAAGGATCTAGCGGGAACACCGGGGAGCTGTTTTTT. Amino acids: CASSEGSSGNTGELFF. The chain joins TRBV6-1 to TRBJ2-2, with 7 bases identical to TRBD2. The V gene end was trimmed by 1 base and the J gene end by 1 base; junction bases not matched to a gene: 3. In germline, CDR1 is MNHNS, CDR2 SASEGT. The CDR3 contains 16 residues.

The rearrangement joins TRBV9 to TRBJ2-2; TRBD2 matches 8 bases. CDR1 is SGDLS, CDR2 YYNGEE, per germline. This CDR3 has 16 amino acids. With 2 bases clipped from V and 1 base from J, the junction kept 4 bases outside the gene matches. For the CDR3, the DNA is TGTGCCAGCAGCGTTCTCGCGGGAGGGAACACCGGGGAGCTGTTTTTT. The encoded protein is CASSVLAGGNTGELFF.